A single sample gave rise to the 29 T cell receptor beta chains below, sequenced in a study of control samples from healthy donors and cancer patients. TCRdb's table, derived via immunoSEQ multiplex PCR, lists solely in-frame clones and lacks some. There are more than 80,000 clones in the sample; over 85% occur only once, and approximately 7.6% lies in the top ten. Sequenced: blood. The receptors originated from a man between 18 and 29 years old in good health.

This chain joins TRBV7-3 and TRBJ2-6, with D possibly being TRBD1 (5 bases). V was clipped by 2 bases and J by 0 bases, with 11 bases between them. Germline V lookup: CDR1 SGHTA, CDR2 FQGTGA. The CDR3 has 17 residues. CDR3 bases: TGTGCCAGCAGCTTACGCGACAGACCCTCTGGGGCCAACGTCCTGACTTTC. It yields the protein CASSLRDRPSGANVLTF.

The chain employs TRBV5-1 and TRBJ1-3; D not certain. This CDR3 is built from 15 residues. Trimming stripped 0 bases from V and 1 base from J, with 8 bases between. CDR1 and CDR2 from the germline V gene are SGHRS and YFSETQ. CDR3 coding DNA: TGCGCCAGCAGCTTGGGGGGTCGATCTGGAAACACCATATATTTT. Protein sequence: CASSLGGRSGNTIYF.

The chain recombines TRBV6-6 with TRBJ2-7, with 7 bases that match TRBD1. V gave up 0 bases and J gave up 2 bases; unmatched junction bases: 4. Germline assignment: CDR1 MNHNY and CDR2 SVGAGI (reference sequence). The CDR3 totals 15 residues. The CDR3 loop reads CASSYSTGTTYEQYF. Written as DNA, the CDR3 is TGTGCCAGCAGTTACTCGACAGGGACCACCTACGAGCAGTACTTC.

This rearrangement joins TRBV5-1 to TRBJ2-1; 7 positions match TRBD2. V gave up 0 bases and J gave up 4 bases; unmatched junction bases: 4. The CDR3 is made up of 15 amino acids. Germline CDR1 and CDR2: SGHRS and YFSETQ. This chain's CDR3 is CASSLDTGGYNEQFF. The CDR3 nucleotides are TGCGCCAGCAGCTTGGATACGGGGGGATACAATGAGCAGTTCTTC.

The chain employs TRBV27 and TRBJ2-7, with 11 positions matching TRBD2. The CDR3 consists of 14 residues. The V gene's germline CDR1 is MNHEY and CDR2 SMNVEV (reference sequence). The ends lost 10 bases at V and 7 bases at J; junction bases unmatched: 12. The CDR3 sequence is CATQRLAGTQEQYF. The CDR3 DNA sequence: TGTGCCACCCAGCGACTAGCGGGAACGCAAGAGCAGTACTTC.

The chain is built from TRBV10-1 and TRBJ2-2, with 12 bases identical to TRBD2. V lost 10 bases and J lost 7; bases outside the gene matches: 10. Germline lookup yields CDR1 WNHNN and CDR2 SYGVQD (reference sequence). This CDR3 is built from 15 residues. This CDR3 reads CATTPGLAGGGELFF. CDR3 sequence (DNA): TGCGCCACCACCCCGGGACTAGCGGGCGGCGGGGAGCTGTTTTTT.

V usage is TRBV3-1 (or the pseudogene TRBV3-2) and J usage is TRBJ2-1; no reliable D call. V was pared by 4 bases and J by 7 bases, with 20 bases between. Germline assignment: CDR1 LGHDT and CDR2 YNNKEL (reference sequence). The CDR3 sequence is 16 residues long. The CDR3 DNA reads TGTGCCAGCAGCCCTCCCCATATTGAGTGGACGAATGAGCAGTTCTTC. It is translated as CASSPPHIEWTNEQFF.

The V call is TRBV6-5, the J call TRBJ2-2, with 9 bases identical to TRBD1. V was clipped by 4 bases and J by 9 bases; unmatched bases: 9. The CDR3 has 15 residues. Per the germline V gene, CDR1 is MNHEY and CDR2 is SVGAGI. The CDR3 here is CASSWKTGGRRELFF. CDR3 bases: TGTGCCAGCAGTTGGAAGACAGGGGGGCGACGGGAGCTGTTTTTT.

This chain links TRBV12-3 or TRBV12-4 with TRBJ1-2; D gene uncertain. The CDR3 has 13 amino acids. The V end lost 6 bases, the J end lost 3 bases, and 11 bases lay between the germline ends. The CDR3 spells CASSPQPHYGYTF. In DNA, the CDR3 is TGTGCCAGCAGCCCCCAACCGCACTATGGCTACACCTTC.

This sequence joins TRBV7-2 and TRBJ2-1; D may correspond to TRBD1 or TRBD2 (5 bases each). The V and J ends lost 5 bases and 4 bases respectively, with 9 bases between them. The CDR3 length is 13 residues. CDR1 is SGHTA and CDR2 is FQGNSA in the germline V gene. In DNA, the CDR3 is TGTGCCAGCAGCGGGACGGCTTACAATGAGCAGTTCTTC. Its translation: CASSGTAYNEQFF.

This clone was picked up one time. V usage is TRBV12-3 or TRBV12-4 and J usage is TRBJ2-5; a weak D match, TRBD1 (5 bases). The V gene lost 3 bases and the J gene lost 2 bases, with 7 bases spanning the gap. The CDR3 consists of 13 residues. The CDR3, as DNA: TGTGCCAGCAGTTTTGCAGGGCAAGAGACCCAGTACTTC. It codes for CASSFAGQETQYF.

The CDR3 is CASKAGSNQPQHF. DNA of the CDR3: TGTGCCAGCAAGGCAGGGAGCAATCAGCCCCAGCATTTT. The rearrangement uses TRBV7-2 and TRBJ1-5; maybe TRBD1 (5 bases). This CDR3 region has 13 residues. Germline V gene sequence: CDR1 SGHTA, CDR2 FQGNSA. V lost 7 bases, J lost 1 base, and 8 bases lay in between.

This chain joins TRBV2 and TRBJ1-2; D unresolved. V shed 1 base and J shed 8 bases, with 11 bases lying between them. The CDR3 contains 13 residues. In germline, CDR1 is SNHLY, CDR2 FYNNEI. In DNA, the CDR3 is TGTGCCAGCAGTGAAGAGTCGGGCAGGGGCTACACCTTC. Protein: CASSEESGRGYTF.

The CDR3 DNA reads as TGCGCCAGCAGCCAAGGTATTACTAGTTCCTACAATGAGCAGTTCTTC. It specifies CASSQGITSSYNEQFF. The chain recombines TRBV4-3 with TRBJ2-1, with D tentatively TRBD2 (5 bases). The germline V gene encodes CDR1 LGHNA and CDR2 YSLEER. The germline V and J ends were trimmed by 1 base and 1 base, with 11 bases remaining between them. This CDR3 comprises 16 residues.

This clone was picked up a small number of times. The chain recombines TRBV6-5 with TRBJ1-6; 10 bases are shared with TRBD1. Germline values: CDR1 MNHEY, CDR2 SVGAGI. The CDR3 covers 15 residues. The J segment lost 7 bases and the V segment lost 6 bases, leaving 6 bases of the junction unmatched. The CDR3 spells CASRNRDRGNSPLHF. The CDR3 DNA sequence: TGTGCCAGCAGGAACCGGGACAGGGGAAATTCACCCCTCCACTTT.

CDR3 DNA: TGTGCCAGCAGCCCCGGACTAGACAATGAGCAGTTCTTC. Its protein is CASSPGLDNEQFF. The J gene is TRBJ2-1, the V gene TRBV11-2, with 7 bases matching TRBD2. V dropped 5 bases and J dropped 5; count of bases not matched to a gene: 3. Germline CDR1 and CDR2: SGHAT and FQNNGV. The CDR3 is 13 residues long.

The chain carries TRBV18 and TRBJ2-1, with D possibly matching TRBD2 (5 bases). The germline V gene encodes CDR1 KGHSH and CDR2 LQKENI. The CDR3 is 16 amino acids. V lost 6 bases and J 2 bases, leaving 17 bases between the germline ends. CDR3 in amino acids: CASSPVERTPYNEQFF. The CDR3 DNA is TGTGCCAGCTCCCCCGTGGAGCGGACTCCCTACAATGAGCAGTTCTTC. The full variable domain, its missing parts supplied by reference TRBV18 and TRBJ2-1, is NAGVMQNPRHLVRRRGQEARLRCSPMKGHSHVYWYRQLPEEGLKFMVYLQKENIIDESGMPKERFSAEFPKEGPSILRIQQVVRGDSAAYFCASSPVERTPYNEQFFGPGTRLTVL.

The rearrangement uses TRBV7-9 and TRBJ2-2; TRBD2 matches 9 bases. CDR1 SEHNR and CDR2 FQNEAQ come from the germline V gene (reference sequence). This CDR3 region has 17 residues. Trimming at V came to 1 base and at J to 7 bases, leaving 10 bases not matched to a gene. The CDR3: CASSLDPAGGRDGELFF. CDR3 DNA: TGTGCCAGCAGCTTAGATCCAGCGGGAGGCCGGGACGGGGAGCTGTTTTTT.

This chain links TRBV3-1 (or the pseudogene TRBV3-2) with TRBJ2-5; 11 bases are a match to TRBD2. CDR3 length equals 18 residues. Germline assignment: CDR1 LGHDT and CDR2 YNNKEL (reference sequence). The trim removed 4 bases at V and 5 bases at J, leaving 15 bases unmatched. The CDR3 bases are TGTGCCAGCAGCCCAATCACCGAGGCTAGCGGGGGGTGGGAGACCCAGTACTTC. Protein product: CASSPITEASGGWETQYF.

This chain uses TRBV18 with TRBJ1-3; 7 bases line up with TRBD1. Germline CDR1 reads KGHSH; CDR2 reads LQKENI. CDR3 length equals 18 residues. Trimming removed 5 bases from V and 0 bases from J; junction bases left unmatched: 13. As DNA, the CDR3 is TGTGCCAGCTCAGGCACTACCGGGACAGCTCTCTCTGGAAACACCATATATTTT. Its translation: CASSGTTGTALSGNTIYF.

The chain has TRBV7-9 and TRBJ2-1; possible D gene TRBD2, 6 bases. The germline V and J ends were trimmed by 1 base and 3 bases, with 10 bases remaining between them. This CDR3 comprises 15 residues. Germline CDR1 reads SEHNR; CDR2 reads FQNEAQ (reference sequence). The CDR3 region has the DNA TGTGCCAGCAGCTTAGATGGGACTTTCTACAATGAGCAGTTCTTC. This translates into CASSLDGTFYNEQFF.

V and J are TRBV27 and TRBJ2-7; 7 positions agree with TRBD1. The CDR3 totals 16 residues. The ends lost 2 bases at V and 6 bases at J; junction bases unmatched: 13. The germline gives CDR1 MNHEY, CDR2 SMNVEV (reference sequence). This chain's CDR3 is CASSLALTGQRSEQYF. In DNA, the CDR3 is TGTGCCAGCAGTTTAGCCCTGACAGGGCAAAGGAGCGAGCAGTACTTC.

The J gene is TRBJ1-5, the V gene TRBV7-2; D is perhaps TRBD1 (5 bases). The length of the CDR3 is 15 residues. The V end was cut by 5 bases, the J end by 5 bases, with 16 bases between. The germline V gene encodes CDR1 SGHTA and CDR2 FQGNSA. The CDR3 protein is CASSDEGLSYQPQHF. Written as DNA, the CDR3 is TGTGCCAGCAGCGACGAGGGACTTTCCTATCAGCCCCAGCATTTT.

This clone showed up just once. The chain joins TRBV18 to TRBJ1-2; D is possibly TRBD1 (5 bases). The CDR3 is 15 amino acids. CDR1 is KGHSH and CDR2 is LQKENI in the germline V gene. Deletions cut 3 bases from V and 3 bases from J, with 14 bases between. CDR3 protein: CASSPPGGDYYGYTF. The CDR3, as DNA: TGTGCCAGCTCACCGCCCGGGGGGGATTACTATGGCTACACCTTC.

This CDR3 reads CASSAWDSYSYEQYF. DNA for the CDR3: TGTGCCAGCAGTGCTTGGGACAGCTACTCCTACGAGCAGTACTTC. The chain uses TRBV6-2 or TRBV6-3 and TRBJ2-7, with TRBD1 matching over 7 bases. Germline CDR1 and CDR2: MNHEY and SVGEGT. Trimming took 5 bases from V and 0 from J; bases not matched to a gene: 7. The CDR3 consists of 15 residues.

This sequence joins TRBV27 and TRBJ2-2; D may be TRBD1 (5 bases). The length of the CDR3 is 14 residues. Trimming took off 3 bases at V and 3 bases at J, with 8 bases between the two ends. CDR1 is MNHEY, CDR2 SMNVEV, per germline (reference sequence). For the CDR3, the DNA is TGTGCCAGCAGTTTTAAAGGGGACACCGGGGAGCTGTTTTTT. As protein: CASSFKGDTGELFF.

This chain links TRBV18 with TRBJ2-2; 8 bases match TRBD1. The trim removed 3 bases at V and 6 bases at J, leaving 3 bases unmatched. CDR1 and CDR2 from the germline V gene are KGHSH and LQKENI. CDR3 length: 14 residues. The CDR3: CASSPPQGAGELFF. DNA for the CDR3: TGTGCCAGCTCACCCCCACAGGGGGCCGGGGAGCTGTTTTTT.

The CDR3 DNA sequence: TGTGCCAGTAGTTCAGGGGTTAGTGAAGCTTTCTTT. Amino acids: CASSSGVSEAFF. J is TRBJ1-1 and V is TRBV19, with D perhaps TRBD1 (6 bases). V was trimmed by 5 bases and J by 7 bases, leaving 11 bases between them. This CDR3 has 12 residues. The V gene's germline CDR1 is LNHDA and CDR2 SQIVND (reference sequence).

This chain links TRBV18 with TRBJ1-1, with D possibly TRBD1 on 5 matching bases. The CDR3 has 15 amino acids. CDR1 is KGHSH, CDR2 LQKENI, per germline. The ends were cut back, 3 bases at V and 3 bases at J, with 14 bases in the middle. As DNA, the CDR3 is TGTGCCAGCTCACCCGGGACTCTGAGGGACACTGAAGCTTTCTTT. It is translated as CASSPGTLRDTEAFF.